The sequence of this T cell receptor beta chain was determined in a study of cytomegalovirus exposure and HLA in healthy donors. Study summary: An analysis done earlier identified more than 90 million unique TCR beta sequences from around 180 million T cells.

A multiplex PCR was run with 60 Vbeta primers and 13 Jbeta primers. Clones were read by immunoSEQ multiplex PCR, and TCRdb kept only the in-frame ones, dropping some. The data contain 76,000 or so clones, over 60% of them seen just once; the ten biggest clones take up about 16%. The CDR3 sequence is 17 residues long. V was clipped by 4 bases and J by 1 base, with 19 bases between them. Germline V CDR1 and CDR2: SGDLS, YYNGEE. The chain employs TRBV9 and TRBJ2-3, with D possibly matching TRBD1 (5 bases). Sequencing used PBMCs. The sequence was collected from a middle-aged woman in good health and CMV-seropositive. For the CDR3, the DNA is TGTGCCAGCAGCCCCCGCGTTGTGGGGCCTCGCACAGATACGCAGTATTTT. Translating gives CASSPRVVGPRTDTQYF.